The 20 T cell receptor beta chains in this list originate from one sample, sequenced in a study of cytomegalovirus exposure and HLA in healthy donors. A multiplex PCR was run with 60 Vbeta primers and 13 Jbeta primers. Method: immunoSEQ multiplex PCR; TCRdb's copy keeps in-frame clones and lacks some. Seen here are about 190,000 clones, more than 70% observed once, and the top ten hold approximately 4.8%. The source material was PBMCs. The source of these receptors is a man aged 25 to 40 in good health and CMV-seropositive.

The V call is TRBV30, the J call TRBJ1-2, with D maybe TRBD1 (5 bases). In germline, CDR1 is GTSNPN, CDR2 SVGIG (reference sequence). This CDR3 spans 15 amino acids. The V end lost 3 bases, the J end lost 6 bases, and 20 bases lay between the germline ends. The CDR3 reads CAWSPGVVPGNGYTF. For the CDR3, the DNA is TGTGCCTGGAGCCCGGGGGTGGTTCCCGGGAATGGCTACACCTTC.

The rearrangement uses TRBV6-6 and TRBJ1-5; no clear D gene. This CDR3 contains 13 residues. Trimming took 3 bases from V and 4 from J, leaving 7 bases between them. Germline V gives CDR1 MNHNY, CDR2 SVGAGI (reference sequence). The CDR3 loop reads CASSYRLNQPQHF. CDR3 sequence (DNA): TGTGCCAGCAGTTATCGACTTAATCAGCCCCAGCATTTT.

The table lists this clone with a few counts. The gene calls are TRBV27 and TRBJ1-4, with D possibly matching TRBD1 (5 bases). The ends were cut back, 8 bases at V and 6 bases at J, with 13 bases in the middle. The CDR3 is made up of 13 amino acids. Germline CDR1 MNHEY, CDR2 SMNVEV (reference sequence). The CDR3 DNA reads TGTGCCAGCGCAGACAGAGAGTATGAAAAACTGTTTTTT. This sequence encodes CASADREYEKLFF.

The chain employs TRBV7-2 and TRBJ2-4, with D tentatively TRBD1 (5 bases). CDR3 length: 13 amino acids. Germline V gives CDR1 SGHTA, CDR2 FQGNSA. V lost 5 bases and J 8 bases, leaving 13 bases between the germline ends. CDR3: CASSLYNRYIQYF. The DNA of the CDR3 is TGTGCCAGCAGCCTGTATAACAGGTACATTCAGTACTTC.

The J gene is TRBJ2-7, the V gene TRBV18; 10 bases align to TRBD2. The germline CDR1 and CDR2 sequences are KGHSH and LQKENI. CDR3 length: 16 residues. V gave up 3 bases and J gave up 3 bases; unmatched junction bases: 8. The chain's CDR3 is CASSPPAGGPIYEQYF. The CDR3 DNA reads as TGTGCCAGCTCACCGCCAGCGGGAGGGCCAATCTACGAGCAGTACTTC.

The CDR3 sequence: CASSLGAYNEQFF. The CDR3 DNA sequence: TGTGCCAGCAGCTTAGGGGCGTACAATGAGCAGTTCTTC. V usage is TRBV7-8 and J usage is TRBJ2-1, with no clear D. CDR1 SGHVS and CDR2 FQNEAQ come from the germline V gene. V lost 1 base, J lost 4 bases, and 5 bases lay in between. The CDR3 contains 13 residues.

V and J are TRBV5-5 and TRBJ1-2, with unresolved D. This CDR3 spans 15 amino acids. In germline, CDR1 is SGHKS, CDR2 YYEKEE (reference sequence). V was trimmed by 4 bases and J by 3 bases, leaving 16 bases between them. The CDR3 reads CASSLQQRPDYGYTF. The CDR3, as DNA: TGTGCCAGCAGCCTCCAACAGCGGCCAGACTATGGCTACACCTTC.

This chain uses TRBV10-3 with TRBJ2-3; 10 nucleotides match TRBD2. Germline V CDR1 and CDR2: ENHRY, SYGVKD. V was clipped by 8 bases and J by 6 bases; unmatched bases: 8. The CDR3 has 14 residues. The CDR3 spells CAIGRLAGEDTQYF. The CDR3 DNA sequence: TGTGCCATCGGGAGGCTAGCGGGAGAGGATACGCAGTATTTT.

This clone was counted between two and nine times. This chain uses TRBV4-2 with TRBJ1-6, with unresolved D. Deletions cut 2 bases from V and 6 bases from J, with 11 bases between. The CDR3 is made up of 15 amino acids. Germline V gene sequence: CDR1 LGHNA, CDR2 YNFKEQ. The DNA of the CDR3 is TGTGCCAGCAGCCAATACCTCGGTCGTAATTCACCCCTCCACTTT. This gives the protein CASSQYLGRNSPLHF.

The CDR3 protein is CASSAGTGGTEAFF. The CDR3 DNA reads TGTGCCAGCAGTGCCGGGACAGGGGGCACTGAAGCTTTCTTT. V is TRBV27 and J is TRBJ1-1, with 11 bases lining up with TRBD1. The J segment lost 4 bases and the V segment lost 5 bases, leaving 3 bases of the junction unmatched. Germline V CDR1 and CDR2: MNHEY, SMNVEV (reference sequence). The CDR3 consists of 14 residues.

This clone was picked up a small number of times. The rearrangement uses TRBV7-9 and TRBJ2-6; D is ambiguous. Trimming took 2 bases from V and 2 from J, leaving 16 bases between them. Germline CDR1 SEHNR, CDR2 FQNEAQ (reference sequence). The CDR3 runs 18 residues. CDR3 sequence reads: CASSLTAGAVAGANVLTF. The CDR3 nucleotides read TGTGCCAGCAGCTTAACGGCCGGAGCAGTAGCTGGGGCCAACGTCCTGACTTTC.

The V gene is TRBV4-2, the J gene TRBJ1-4; TRBD1 might be the D (6 bases). In germline, CDR1 is LGHNA, CDR2 YNFKEQ. This CDR3 has 17 amino acids. With 2 bases removed from V and 5 bases from J, the gap between germline ends came to 18 bases. The CDR3 here is CASSQPTGKGPNEKLFF. For the CDR3, the DNA is TGTGCCAGCAGCCAACCAACAGGGAAGGGGCCCAATGAAAAACTGTTTTTT.

The rearrangement links TRBV4-3 to TRBJ2-7, with 10 bases identical to TRBD2. The CDR3 is 17 residues long. The junction had 7 bases not matched to a gene; V was cut back by 0 bases and J by 2 bases. Per the germline V gene, CDR1 is LGHNA and CDR2 is YSLEER. The CDR3 loop reads CASSQEPLAGETYEQYF. CDR3 nucleotide sequence: TGCGCCAGCAGCCAAGAACCCCTAGCGGGGGAAACCTACGAGCAGTACTTC.

This clone was detected a few times. The chain employs TRBV4-3 and TRBJ1-6; possibly TRBD1 for D (5 bases). V lost 1 base to trimming and J lost 8 bases, with 15 bases between them. The CDR3 covers 16 residues. Germline CDR1 reads LGHNA; CDR2 reads YSLEER. This CDR3 reads CASSQGEGWRDSPLHF. CDR3 coding DNA: TGCGCCAGCAGCCAAGGGGAGGGGTGGCGGGATTCACCCCTCCACTTT.

V gene TRBV27 combines with J gene TRBJ1-4; D not resolved. Trimming stripped 0 bases from V and 0 bases from J, with 23 bases between. Germline V gene lookup returns CDR1 MNHEY and CDR2 SMNVEV (reference sequence). This CDR3 comprises 21 residues. Written as DNA, the CDR3 is TGTGCCAGCAGTTTATCGACTCCCCCAGCCCTTCACTATGCAACTAATGAAAAACTGTTTTTT. It specifies CASSLSTPPALHYATNEKLFF.

This clone was picked up one time. This sequence joins TRBV18 and TRBJ2-3; 9 bases agree with TRBD2. V lost 2 bases and J lost 4; bases outside the gene matches: 4. The CDR3 length is 15 residues. Germline V gene data show CDR1 as KGHSH and CDR2 as LQKENI. The CDR3 protein is CASSPSSGGSDTQYF. In nucleotides, the CDR3 is TGTGCCAGCTCACCAAGTAGCGGGGGTTCAGATACGCAGTATTTT.

This chain connects TRBV7-9 to TRBJ1-4, with no clear D. The germline V gene encodes CDR1 SEHNR and CDR2 FQNEAQ (reference sequence). The CDR3 has 15 amino acids. The V end was cut by 2 bases, the J end by 5 bases, with 12 bases between. The CDR3: CASSLPLAENEKLFF. As DNA, the CDR3 is TGTGCCAGCAGCTTACCCTTGGCGGAAAATGAAAAACTGTTTTTT.

This clone has only a few counts. The chain recombines TRBV6-6 with TRBJ2-7; 8 nucleotides align to TRBD2. Germline assignment: CDR1 MNHNY and CDR2 SVGAGI (reference sequence). V was clipped by 6 bases and J by 3 bases; unmatched bases: 10. CDR3 length: 15 residues. CDR3 in amino acids: CASSRGGRGVYEQYF. CDR3 DNA: TGTGCCAGCAGCCGGGGGGGGAGGGGAGTCTACGAGCAGTACTTC.

This chain connects TRBV5-1 to TRBJ1-4; D call uncertain. CDR1 is SGHRS and CDR2 is YFSETQ in the germline V gene. The germline V and J ends were trimmed by 2 bases and 4 bases, with 9 bases remaining between them. The length of the CDR3 is 14 residues. Written as DNA, the CDR3 is TGCGCCAGCAGCTTCGACGGGGTTAATGAAAAACTGTTTTTT. Translating gives CASSFDGVNEKLFF.

The rearrangement joins TRBV30 to TRBJ2-1; tentatively, D is TRBD1 (5 bases). The CDR3 consists of 13 residues. V lost 4 bases, J lost 6 bases, and 13 bases lay in between. CDR1 and CDR2 (germline): GTSNPN, SVGIG (reference sequence). CDR3 protein: CAWKYFRVNEQFF. The CDR3 DNA reads TGTGCCTGGAAATACTTCAGGGTCAATGAGCAGTTCTTC.